Listed here are 4 T cell receptor beta chains from one sample, sequenced in a study of T cells in Graves' hyperthyroidism and ophthalmopathy (dated by TCRdb to about 2019). Library preparation was by multiplex PCR. The instrument was an Illumina HiSeq 2000. The TCR beta CDR3 regions were amplified from RNA transcripts. The TCR CDR3 was subjected to a first round of RT-PCR using the HTBI primer set and the Qiagen OneStep RT-PCR kit. Using fastp trimming at Q25 and MiXCR clonotype assembly, TCRdb reanalyzed the public sequencing data and kept in-frame beta chains. Every entry covers one CDR3 protein and lists the most common genes and DNA from its rows. Across this sample there are some 500,000 distinct CDR3 sequences, with around 22% seen only once. About 11% of the sample is in the top ten clones. The specimen sequenced was blood. The receptors shown here come from a woman younger than 45 with Graves' ophthalmopathy.

This clonotype was seen at least ten times. This rearrangement joins TRBV6-2 or TRBV6-3 to TRBJ1-5; no definite D call. Trimming cost V 5 bases and J 15 bases, with 23 bases left between them. CDR1 and CDR2 (germline): MNHEY, SVGEGT. The CDR3 runs to 14 residues. The CDR3 loop is CASSPPGGVARGHF. The CDR3 DNA is TGTGCCAGCAGTCCCCCAGGAGGTGTAGCTCGGGGGCATTTT.

This clonotype has a count of ten or more. CDR3 DNA: TGTGCCAGTAGTAAGCGGGCCGGTGACCACACTGAAGCTTTCTTT. Translation gives CASSKRAGDHTEAFF. The chain uses TRBV19 and TRBJ1-1, with unresolved D. The V gene lost 4 bases and the J gene lost 3 bases, with 15 bases spanning the gap. Germline V gene data show CDR1 as LNHDA and CDR2 as SQIVND (reference sequence). This CDR3 has 15 amino acids.

This clonotype was seen repeatedly, ten times or more. The chain uses TRBV11-2 and TRBJ1-2; 9 nucleotides match TRBD1. There are 12 residues in the CDR3. The V and J ends lost 10 bases and 5 bases, in that order; junction bases with no gene match: 5. Germline CDR1 is SGHAT and CDR2 is FQNNGV. CDR3 protein: CAIKGTGYGYTF. DNA for the CDR3: TGTGCCATCAAAGGGACAGGGTATGGCTACACCTTC.

V gene TRBV7-6 combines with J gene TRBJ1-2; D gene unclear. Per germline, CDR1 SGHVS and CDR2 FNYEAQ. The germline V and J ends were trimmed by 5 bases and 7 bases, with 23 bases remaining between them. The CDR3 covers 16 residues. CDR3 DNA: TGTGCCAGCAGCCCAGAAAGGCCAGGCTTGAGTCGTGGCTACACCTTC. Encoded protein: CASSPERPGLSRGYTF.